This entry lists 21 T cell receptor beta chains sequenced from one sample in a study of blood T cell repertoires in COVID-19. TCRdb keeps only in-frame clones here, not all; method: immunoSEQ multiplex PCR. The repertoire holds 150,000 or so clones, with approximately 78% as singletons. What was sequenced was peripheral blood. The receptors were sampled from a man older than 75 with acute or convalescent COVID-19.

This chain joins TRBV6-5 and TRBJ1-5; 8 positions agree with TRBD1. CDR3 length: 16 amino acids. V lost 0 bases, J lost 4 bases, and 5 bases stayed unmatched. Germline CDR1 and CDR2: MNHEY and SVGAGI. Here the CDR3 DNA reads TGTGCCAGCAGTTACTCCCCAGGGGGCGCGAATCAGCCCCAGCATTTT. Residues: CASSYSPGGANQPQHF.

This rearrangement joins TRBV27 to TRBJ1-3; D is uncertain. The CDR3 length is 17 residues. V was cut by 4 bases and J by 0 bases, with 16 bases left in between. CDR1 is MNHEY, CDR2 SMNVEV, per germline (reference sequence). DNA of the CDR3: TGTGCCAGCAGTTCGGGTCCCCTAATCAACTCTGGAAACACCATATATTTT. This translates into CASSSGPLINSGNTIYF.

V and J are TRBV9 and TRBJ2-7; D is undetermined. V was pared by 0 bases and J by 1 base, with 8 bases between. Germline CDR1 SGDLS, CDR2 YYNGEE. This CDR3 contains 14 residues. CDR3 sequence (DNA): TGTGCCAGCAGCGTAGCTTCAGGTTCCTACGAGCAGTACTTC. Protein product: CASSVASGSYEQYF.

V gene TRBV6-5 combines with J gene TRBJ1-2; the match to TRBD1 covers 7 bases. The ends lost 4 bases at V and 7 bases at J; junction bases unmatched: 9. The length of the CDR3 is 14 residues. Per the germline V gene, CDR1 is MNHEY and CDR2 is SVGAGI. CDR3 residues: CASSFTGEGGGYTF. The CDR3 bases are TGTGCCAGCAGTTTCACAGGGGAAGGAGGTGGCTACACCTTC.

CDR3 sequence (DNA): TGCGCCAGCAGCTCTTACGAGCGAGATACGCAGTATTTT. Translation: CASSSYERDTQYF. This chain connects TRBV5-1 to TRBJ2-3, with unresolved D. Trimming removed 3 bases from V and 5 bases from J, with 10 bases in between. This CDR3 is built from 13 residues. The germline gives CDR1 SGHRS, CDR2 YFSETQ.

The gene calls are TRBV5-6 and TRBJ1-5; 7 bases align to TRBD1. The junction had 11 bases not matched to a gene; V was cut back by 1 base and J by 10 bases. CDR1 is SGHDT, CDR2 YYEEEE, per germline. The CDR3 consists of 15 residues. The CDR3 coding sequence is TGTGCCAGCAGCTTGATACGGGACAGTGAAGAACCCCAGCATTTT. It is translated as CASSLIRDSEEPQHF. Full variable domain (missing parts from reference TRBV5-6 and TRBJ1-5): DAGVTQSPTHLIKTRGQQVTLRCSPKSGHDTVSWYQQALGQGPQFIFQYYEEEERQRGNFPDRFSGHQFPNYSSELNVNALLLGDSALYLCASSLIRDSEEPQHFGDGTRLSIL.

CDR3: CASSRSTSGRDTQYF. CDR3 coding DNA: TGTGCCAGCAGCCGCAGCACCTCGGGGAGAGATACGCAGTATTTT. This chain uses TRBV7-9 with TRBJ2-3; a possible D gene is TRBD2 (5 bases). CDR1 and CDR2 from the germline V gene are SEHNR and FQNEAQ (reference sequence). This CDR3 comprises 15 residues. The V end was cut by 5 bases, the J end by 5 bases, with 17 bases between.

This chain joins TRBV19 and TRBJ1-2, with 7 bases aligning to TRBD1. The V and J ends lost 9 bases and 4 bases, in that order; junction bases with no gene match: 2. The CDR3 extends over 11 amino acids. Per germline, CDR1 LNHDA and CDR2 SQIVND (reference sequence). The CDR3 protein is CASRDSYGYTF. The CDR3 DNA reads as TGTGCCAGCAGGGACAGCTATGGCTACACCTTC.

As DNA, the CDR3 is TGTGCCAGCAGTCTGGGACACGACTACGAGCAGTACTTC. Protein product: CASSLGHDYEQYF. J is TRBJ2-7 and V is TRBV7-6; maybe TRBD1 (6 bases). Germline CDR1 reads SGHVS; CDR2 reads FNYEAQ. V lost 6 bases, J lost 3 bases, and 12 bases lay in between. The CDR3 covers 13 residues.

This chain uses TRBV28 with TRBJ1-2; 7 nucleotides match TRBD1. Germline V gives CDR1 MDHEN, CDR2 SYDVKM. The CDR3 contains 12 residues. The junction had 2 bases not matched to a gene; V was cut back by 2 bases and J by 8 bases. The CDR3 reads CASSLTGVGYTF. The CDR3 DNA is TGTGCCAGCAGTTTAACAGGGGTAGGCTACACCTTC.

The chain employs TRBV18 and TRBJ1-1, with D possibly TRBD1 on 5 matching bases. CDR1 is KGHSH and CDR2 is LQKENI in the germline V gene. CDR3 length: 13 amino acids. V gave up 5 bases and J gave up 2 bases, with 9 bases separating them. CDR3: CASSGGDNTEAFF. In nucleotides, the CDR3 is TGTGCCAGCTCAGGAGGGGACAACACTGAAGCTTTCTTT.

The chain employs TRBV28 and TRBJ2-2; tentatively, D is TRBD2 (7 bases). Germline V gene lookup returns CDR1 MDHEN and CDR2 SYDVKM. The CDR3 length is 16 residues. V lost 7 bases and J lost 1, with 16 bases in between. The CDR3: CASTSWEGGNTGELFF. CDR3 sequence (DNA): TGTGCCAGCACCTCCTGGGAGGGGGGGAACACCGGGGAGCTGTTTTTT.

The genes are TRBV2 and TRBJ1-5; possible D gene TRBD1, 6 bases. The V and J ends lost 4 bases and 4 bases respectively, with 11 bases between them. Germline V gives CDR1 SNHLY, CDR2 FYNNEI. CDR3 length: 14 amino acids. The chain's CDR3 is CASSGGGLNQPQHF. As DNA, the CDR3 is TGTGCCAGCAGTGGGGGGGGCCTAAATCAGCCCCAGCATTTT.

This clone has only one observation. V usage is TRBV5-4 and J usage is TRBJ2-3, with D possibly being TRBD1 (7 bases). The germline V and J ends were trimmed by 10 bases and 4 bases, with 16 bases remaining between them. The CDR3 is 13 residues long. Germline CDR1 is SGHNT and CDR2 is YYREEE (reference sequence). In DNA form, the CDR3 reads TGTGCCCTCGTCGACAGGGAGGCAGATACGCAGTATTTT. Translated, it gives CALVDREADTQYF.

The V and J genes are TRBV4-1 and TRBJ1-1; D unresolved. The CDR3 has 15 amino acids. V was pared by 3 bases and J by 5 bases, with 16 bases between. Per germline, CDR1 MGHRA and CDR2 YSYEKL. The CDR3 spells CASSQPGTGTTEAFF. The CDR3 coding sequence is TGCGCCAGCAGCCAGCCGGGTACGGGAACAACTGAAGCTTTCTTT.

This clone occurred a few times. This chain joins TRBV2 and TRBJ2-3, with D perhaps matching TRBD2 (7 bases). With 2 bases removed from V and 8 bases from J, the gap between germline ends came to 20 bases. This CDR3 is built from 16 residues. Germline V gene sequence: CDR1 SNHLY, CDR2 FYNNEI. The CDR3 region has the DNA TGTGCCAGCAGTGAACTTCCTGTCATGGGGGGGGCTACGCAGTATTTT. This sequence encodes CASSELPVMGGATQYF.

This clone was seen a single time. The genes are TRBV15 and TRBJ2-5, with 9 bases that match TRBD2. V trimming: 0 bases; J trimming: 5 bases; junction bases outside the gene matches: 10. The CDR3 totals 17 residues. From germline, CDR1 is LNHNV and CDR2 YYDKDF (reference sequence). CDR3 bases: TGTGCCACCAGCAGAGACCTCCGGCCTAGCGGGGTGGAGACCCAGTACTTC. Translating gives CATSRDLRPSGVETQYF.

The chain uses TRBV9 and TRBJ1-4; possibly TRBD1 for D (5 bases). Looked up from germline, CDR1 is SGDLS and CDR2 is YYNGEE. The V and J ends lost 4 bases and 4 bases respectively, with 17 bases between them. The CDR3 has 16 amino acids. The CDR3, as DNA: TGTGCCAGCAGCACAGCCCTGGGGGGAGGTAATGAAAAACTGTTTTTT. Protein product: CASSTALGGGNEKLFF.

The chain's CDR3 is CASSQTGGAGYGYTF. In DNA, the CDR3 is TGTGCCAGCAGTCAGACAGGGGGCGCAGGCTATGGCTACACCTTC. The rearrangement uses TRBV27 and TRBJ1-2, with TRBD1 matching over 10 bases. The germline CDR1 and CDR2 sequences are MNHEY and SMNVEV (reference sequence). Losses at the gene ends were 5 bases for V and 4 bases for J; bases not matched to a gene: 7. This CDR3 is built from 15 residues.

This chain joins TRBV12-5 and TRBJ1-1, with 7 bases aligning to TRBD1. V lost 5 bases, J lost 1 base, and 1 base stayed unmatched. Germline CDR1 LGHNT, CDR2 FRNRAP. This CDR3 contains 13 residues. CDR3 amino acids: CASGGTENTEAFF. In DNA form, the CDR3 reads TGTGCTAGTGGTGGGACAGAGAACACTGAAGCTTTCTTT.

V gene TRBV7-9 combines with J gene TRBJ1-3; 8 bases agree with TRBD1. From germline, CDR1 is SEHNR and CDR2 FQNEAQ (reference sequence). The length of the CDR3 is 18 residues. V dropped 5 bases and J dropped 1; count of bases not matched to a gene: 13. Here the CDR3 reads CASSLNLGQGSSGNTIYF. The CDR3, as DNA: TGTGCCAGCAGCCTCAACCTTGGACAGGGAAGTTCTGGAAACACCATATATTTT. The full variable domain, rest sourced from reference TRBV7-9 and TRBJ1-3, is DTGVSQNPRHKITKRGQNVTFRCDPISEHNRLYWYRQTLGQGPEFLTYFQNEAQLEKSRLLSDRFSAERPKGSFSTLEIQRTEQGDSAMYLCASSLNLGQGSSGNTIYFGEGSWLTVV.